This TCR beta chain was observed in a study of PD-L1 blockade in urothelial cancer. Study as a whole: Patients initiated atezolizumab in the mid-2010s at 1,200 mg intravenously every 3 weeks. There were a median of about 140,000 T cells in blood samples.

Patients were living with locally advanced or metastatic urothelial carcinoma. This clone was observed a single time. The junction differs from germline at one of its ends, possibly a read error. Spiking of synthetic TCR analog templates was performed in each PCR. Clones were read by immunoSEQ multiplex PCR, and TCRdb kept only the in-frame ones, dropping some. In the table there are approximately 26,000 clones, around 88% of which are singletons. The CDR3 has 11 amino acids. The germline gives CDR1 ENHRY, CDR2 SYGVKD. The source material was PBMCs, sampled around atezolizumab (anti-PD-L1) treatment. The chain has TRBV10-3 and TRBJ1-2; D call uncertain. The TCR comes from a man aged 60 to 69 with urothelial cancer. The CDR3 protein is CAISESGGLGF. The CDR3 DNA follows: TGTGCCATCAGTGAGTCCGGAGGTTTAGGCTTC.